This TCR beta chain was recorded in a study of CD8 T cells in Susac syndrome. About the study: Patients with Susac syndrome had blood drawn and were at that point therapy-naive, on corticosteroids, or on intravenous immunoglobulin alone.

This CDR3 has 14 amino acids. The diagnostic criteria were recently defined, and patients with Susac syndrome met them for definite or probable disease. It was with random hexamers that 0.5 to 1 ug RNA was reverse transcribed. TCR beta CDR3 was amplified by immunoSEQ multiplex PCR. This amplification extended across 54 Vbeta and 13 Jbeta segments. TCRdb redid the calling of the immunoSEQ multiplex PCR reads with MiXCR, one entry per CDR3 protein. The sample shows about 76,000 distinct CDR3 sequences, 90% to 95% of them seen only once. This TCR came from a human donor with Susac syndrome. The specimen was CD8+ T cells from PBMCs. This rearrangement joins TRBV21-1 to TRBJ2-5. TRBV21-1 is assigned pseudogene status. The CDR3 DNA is TGTGCCAGCAGCAAAAGGTCGAACCAAGAGACCCAGTACTTC. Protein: CASSKRSNQETQYF.